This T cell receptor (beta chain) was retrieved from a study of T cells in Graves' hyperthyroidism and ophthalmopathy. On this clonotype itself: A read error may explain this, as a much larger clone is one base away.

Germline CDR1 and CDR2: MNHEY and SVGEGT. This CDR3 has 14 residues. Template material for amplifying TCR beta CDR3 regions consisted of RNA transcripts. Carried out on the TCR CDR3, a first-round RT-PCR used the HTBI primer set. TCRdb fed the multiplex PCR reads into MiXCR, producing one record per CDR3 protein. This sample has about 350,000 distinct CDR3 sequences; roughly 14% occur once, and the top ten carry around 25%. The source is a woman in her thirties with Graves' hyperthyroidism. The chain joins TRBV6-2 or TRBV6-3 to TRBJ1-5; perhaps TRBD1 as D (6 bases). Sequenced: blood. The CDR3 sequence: CTSRATGSPQPQHF. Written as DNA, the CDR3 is TGTACCAGCAGGGCAACAGGGTCACCTCAGCCCCAGCATTTT.